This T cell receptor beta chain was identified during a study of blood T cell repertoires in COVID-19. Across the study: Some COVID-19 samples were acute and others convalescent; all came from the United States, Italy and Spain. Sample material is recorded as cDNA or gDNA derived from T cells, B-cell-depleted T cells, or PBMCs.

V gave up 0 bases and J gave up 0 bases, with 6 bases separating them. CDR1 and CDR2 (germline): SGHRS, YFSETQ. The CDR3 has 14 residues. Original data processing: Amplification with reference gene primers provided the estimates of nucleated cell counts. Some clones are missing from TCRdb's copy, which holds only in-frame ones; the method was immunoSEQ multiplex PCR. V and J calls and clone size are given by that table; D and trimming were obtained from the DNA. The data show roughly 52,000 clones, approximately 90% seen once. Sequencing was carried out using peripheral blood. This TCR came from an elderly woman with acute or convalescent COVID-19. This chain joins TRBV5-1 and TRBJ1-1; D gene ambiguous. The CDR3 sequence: CASSLAGMNTEAFF. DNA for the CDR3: TGCGCCAGCAGCTTGGCGGGTATGAACACTGAAGCTTTCTTT.